This T cell receptor beta chain was recorded in a study of PD-1 blockade in mismatch repair-deficient tumors. The CDR3 has 14 residues. Trimming cost V 1 base and J 7 bases; bases outside gene matches: 6. Germline CDR1 LNHDA, CDR2 SQIVND (reference sequence). The protocol was immunoSEQ multiplex PCR, while the TCRdb copy is restricted to in-frame clones and leaves out a portion. The sample carries about 100,000 clones, 70% to 85% recorded once. This clone was counted many times. The chain employs TRBV19 and TRBJ2-7; 8 bases fit TRBD2. The TCR sequence derives from an adult with mismatch repair-deficient cancer. The specimen comprised peripheral blood, sampled approximately 35 weeks after starting pembrolizumab. CDR3 region: CASSIGGLVGEQYF. The CDR3 DNA follows: TGTGCCAGTAGTATAGGGGGACTAGTTGGTGAGCAGTACTTC.